The table lists the clone carrying this TCR beta chain with a few counts. Germline V gene sequence: CDR1 SGHDT, CDR2 YYEEEE. With 3 bases removed from V and 0 bases from J, the gap between germline ends came to 17 bases. The CDR3 consists of 17 residues. The sample comes from a study of blood T cell repertoires in COVID-19. Measured with immunoSEQ multiplex PCR; TCRdb has only the in-frame clones, and not every one. Here the sample spans under 250,000 clones, more than 65% being singletons. The chain combines TRBV5-6 with TRBJ2-3, with D uncertain. Sequenced sample: peripheral blood. The source is an elderly woman with acute or convalescent COVID-19. The CDR3, as DNA: TGTGCCAGCAGCTGGAGTCTGCTGGAGATAAGCACAGATACGCAGTATTTT. Protein sequence: CASSWSLLEISTDTQYF.